This note documents a single T cell receptor beta chain sequence. It lacks a known antigen. Base qualities are missing; no much larger clone stands one base away. Explained via the paper, the time point label denotes: peripheral blood 6 weeks after treatment start. A total of roughly 31 patients with locally advanced or metastatic urothelial carcinoma, treated at Memorial Sloan Kettering on a trial protocol, made up the cohort. Peripheral blood mononuclear cells were collected pretreatment and during treatment, at between 1 and 8 total time points per patient. The Qiagen DNeasy Blood extraction kit was used to purify genomic DNA from total PBMCs and tumor samples. PBMCs were collected pretreatment and during treatment, and were isolated and stored as previously described. V has 1 base trimmed and J has 5 bases trimmed; junction bases matching no gene number 8. CDR1 and CDR2, looked up from the germline V gene, are SGHAT and FQNNGV. The CDR3, cysteine through phenylalanine, is 15 amino acids long. Of all the DNA, just the CDR3 is kept, 45 bases in frame from base 1.

This sample was included in a study of PD-L1 blockade in urothelial cancer (TCRdb year 2017). Background for the entire study: All patients started therapy in the mid-2010s and received atezolizumab 1,200 mg intravenously every 3 weeks. About nine tenths of the roughly 29 patients were identified as males with urothelial cancer of bladder origin, and a prior smoking history was reported by 18 of 29 patients. An ECOG performance status of 0 or 1 was recorded for the patients, and 0 to 3 prior chemotherapy regimens had been received by the patients. Blood samples were analyzed 3 weeks after the start of treatment (second dose) and 6 weeks after the start of treatment. Blood samples gave median yields of roughly 150,000 T cells and approximately 80,000 unique TCRs, along with a median clonality of roughly 0.08. Somatic, immune and clinical correlates of response to PD-L1 blockade with atezolizumab in urothelial cancer were the focus of an exploratory multi-omic analysis. Pretreatment tumor samples, along with matched peripheral blood collected serially before and after atezolizumab treatment, underwent TCR sequencing. Durable clinical benefit meant progression-free survival longer than 6 months, and TCR features were also tested against progression-free and overall survival. In the same patients who had TCR sequencing, pretreatment tumors also underwent whole exome sequencing and RNA sequencing. Nine patients achieved durable clinical benefit and roughly 20 did not. Around 29 patients had pretreatment blood TCR-seq, roughly 24 had at least one posttreatment blood collection, and roughly 24 had tumor TCR-seq.

The study at large found these results: Patients with durable benefit showed greater expansion of tumor-associated TCR clones in peripheral blood 3 weeks after starting treatment (n ≈ 23, p = 0.022). Improved progression-free and overall survival was found to be associated with pretreatment peripheral blood TCR clonality below the median. Small sample size (n ≈ 30) and many exploratory analyses mean the results are intended to be hypothesis-generating.

Synthetic TCR analog templates were spiked into each PCR to estimate absolute template abundance from read counts. The immunoSEQ assay was used to amplify TCRbeta CDR3 regions from genomic DNA with bias-controlled V and J gene primers. Sequencing of rearranged TCRbeta segments was performed at approximately 20X coverage. The original methods were these. Sequencing errors were corrected by clustering and CDR3s were annotated against IMGT to assign V, D and J genes. Downstream analyses used only productive TCRbeta rearrangements, leaving out any out-of-frame or stop-codon sequences. Clonality was calculated as one minus the Shannon entropy normalized by the log of the number of unique productive sequences. Clones differing between time points or between blood and tumor were identified using Fisher's exact test with Benjamini-Hochberg correction, with an adjusted p below 0.01 applied as the threshold. TCRdb holds this immuneACCESS table with in-frame rearrangements only. Some clones are missing; in checked studies, unresolved V genes explain under half, and the rest has no known cause. V and J calls and clone size come straight from that table; D and trimming were deduced from the DNA. This sample holds around 45,000 clones; around 82% were observed only once. The ten largest account for about 16% of the sample.

The chain joins TRBV11-2 to TRBJ2-7, and 7 junction bases match TRBD1. Source: PBMCs, taken around atezolizumab (anti-PD-L1) treatment. This receptor was obtained from a man aged 55 to 70 with urothelial cancer. The encoded CDR3 is CASSLGSGQRHEQYF. The DNA sequence is TGTGCCAGCAGCTTAGGTTCGGGACAGAGACACGAGCAGTACTTC.